This T cell receptor beta chain was recorded in a study of blood T cell repertoires in COVID-19. Study in general: Samples representing acute and convalescent COVID-19 were sourced from the United States, Italy and Spain. Nucleic acid was either cDNA or gDNA, and it came from T cells, B-cell-depleted T cells, or PBMCs.

Per the original methods: From reference gene primer amplification, estimates of nucleated cell counts were derived. Assay used: immunoSEQ multiplex PCR; TCRdb lists only in-frame clones, some missing. The D gene and trimming were derived from the DNA, and the V and J assignments and clone size from that table. Counted here are about 200,000 clones, about 87% occurring once; the ten biggest clones make up around 3.1%. Between the trimmed V and J ends, which lost 0 bases and 6 bases, there was a span of 16 bases. The CDR3 has 16 amino acids. Germline CDR1 and CDR2: KGHSH and LQKENI. The clonotype was recovered from a man between 60 and 70 years old with acute or convalescent COVID-19. The source material was peripheral blood. The rearrangement joins TRBV18 to TRBJ2-3; D might be TRBD2 (6 bases). The CDR3 spells CASSPPEGPRFDTQYF. DNA for the CDR3: TGTGCCAGCTCACCACCGGAGGGGCCCCGGTTTGATACGCAGTATTTT.